These 4 T cell receptor beta chains were all obtained from the same sample, sequenced in a study of blood T cell repertoires in COVID-19. Generated by immunoSEQ multiplex PCR, the TCRdb table keeps only in-frame clones and is missing some. The table includes a few hundred thousand clones, approximately 88% detected once. Sequencing was done on a sample of PBMCs or T cells enriched from blood (not recorded which). The source of these receptors is a woman in her thirties or forties with acute COVID-19.

The chain combines TRBV7-8 with TRBJ2-2; D ambiguous. Trimming shortened V by 2 bases and J by 3 bases, and 13 bases separated the two germline ends. The CDR3 is 16 amino acids. CDR1 and CDR2 (germline): SGHVS, FQNEAQ. The CDR3 here is CASSLTPSAYTGELFF. The CDR3 region has the DNA TGTGCCAGCAGCTTAACCCCGTCAGCGTACACCGGGGAGCTGTTTTTT.

The chain combines TRBV12-3 or TRBV12-4 with TRBJ2-7; TRBD2 might be the D (5 bases). This CDR3 spans 13 amino acids. Trimming removed 3 bases from V and 0 bases from J, with 6 bases in between. As DNA, the CDR3 is TGTGCCAGCAGTTTCGGGGACTCCTACGAGCAGTACTTC. It translates to CASSFGDSYEQYF.

The chain joins TRBV5-6 to TRBJ1-5, with no clear D. V shed 1 base and J shed 8 bases, with 10 bases lying between them. The V gene's germline CDR1 is SGHDT and CDR2 YYEEEE. This CDR3 contains 13 residues. The CDR3 coding sequence is TGTGCCAGCAGCTTGTTGGGAGCCGAGCCCCAGCATTTT. Its translation is CASSLLGAEPQHF.

The V and J genes are TRBV19 and TRBJ1-2, with D perhaps TRBD1 (5 bases). The CDR3 is 14 residues long. The V and J ends lost 4 bases and 4 bases respectively, with 13 bases between them. CDR1 and CDR2 from the germline V gene are LNHDA and SQIVND (reference sequence). The CDR3: CASSTQGSGYGYTF. CDR3 sequence (DNA): TGTGCCAGTAGTACGCAGGGCTCGGGCTATGGCTACACCTTC.